One and the same sample provided the 21 T cell receptor beta chains below, sequenced in a study of shared clonotypes between healthy human individuals. Generated by immunoSEQ multiplex PCR, the TCRdb table keeps only in-frame clones and is missing some. The data contain some 530,000 clones, over 75% of them singletons. Input material: PBMCs. All receptors come from a woman in her 40s in good health. Some clones in this sample may be carry-over from other donors' samples.

This clone has a handful of counts. The genes are TRBV9 and TRBJ2-5, with 8 nucleotides matching TRBD2. Germline V CDR1 and CDR2: SGDLS, YYNGEE. The trim removed 6 bases at V and 5 bases at J, leaving 9 bases unmatched. This CDR3 contains 14 residues. Here the CDR3 reads CASNPGTSGETQYF. The CDR3 DNA reads as TGTGCCAGCAACCCCGGGACTAGTGGGGAGACCCAGTACTTC. The whole variable domain, filled in from reference TRBV9 and TRBJ2-5, reads DSGVTQTPKHLITATGQRVTLRCSPRSGDLSVYWYQQSLDQGLQFLIQYYNGEERAKGNILERFSAQQFPDLHSELNLSSLELGDSALYFCASNPGTSGETQYFGPGTRLLVL.

CDR3 sequence: CASSGTSLGYTF. CDR3 DNA: TGTGCCAGCAGTGGGACTAGTCTTGGCTACACCTTC. V and J are TRBV2 and TRBJ1-2; D not certain. This CDR3 is 12 amino acids long. The germline V gene encodes CDR1 SNHLY and CDR2 FYNNEI. Between the trimmed V and J ends, which lost 4 bases and 7 bases, there was a span of 10 bases.

Remarks on this clone: Only one base separates this from a far larger clonotype, so it likely reflects a read error. CDR3 DNA: TGCGCCAGCAGCCCTGGGACTAGCGGGGGGACCCAGTACTTC. Protein sequence: CASSPGTSGGTQYF. The chain employs TRBV5-1 and TRBJ2-5, with TRBD2 matching over 14 bases. The CDR3 runs 14 residues. Germline V CDR1 and CDR2: SGHRS, YFSETQ. After removal of 4 bases from V and 7 bases from J, the junction contained 3 bases not matched to a gene.

The CDR3 here is CASSWGQGDQPQHF. The CDR3 DNA sequence: TGCGCCAGCAGCTGGGGACAGGGGGACCAGCCCCAGCATTTT. V and J are TRBV5-1 and TRBJ1-5, with 11 bases fitting TRBD1. CDR3 length: 14 amino acids. Looked up from germline, CDR1 is SGHRS and CDR2 is YFSETQ. V lost 3 bases, J lost 7 bases, and 3 bases stayed unmatched.

V usage is TRBV2 and J usage is TRBJ2-5, with a weak D call TRBD1 (5 bases). The CDR3 sequence is 12 residues long. The V gene's germline CDR1 is SNHLY and CDR2 FYNNEI. Trimming stripped 9 bases from V and 0 bases from J, with 8 bases between. In DNA, the CDR3 is TGTGCCAGTTCACAGGACCAAGAGACCCAGTACTTC. This translates into CASSQDQETQYF. Full variable domain (outside the CDR3, taken from reference TRBV2 and TRBJ2-5): EPEVTQTPSHQVTQMGQEVILRCVPISNHLYFYWYRQILGQKVEFLVSFYNNEISEKSEIFDDQFSVERPDGSNFTLKIRSTKLEDSAMYFCASSQDQETQYFGPGTRLLVL.

This clone was recorded only once. This likely came from a read error, as a far larger clone is one base away. No DNA is shown, since the ends of the CDR3 on it are uncertain; the CDR3 is the one TCRdb lists. The V and J genes are TRBV5-6 and TRBJ1-3. Looked up from germline, CDR1 is SGHDT and CDR2 is YYEEEE. Including both end residues, the CDR3 is 14 amino acids long. The CDR3 here is CASRTWGRGNTTYF.

This clone was observed a few times. The chain has TRBV6-1 and TRBJ1-5, with D hard to call. The CDR3 extends over 15 amino acids. V lost 0 bases and J 2 bases, leaving 8 bases between the germline ends. Looked up from germline, CDR1 is MNHNS and CDR2 is SASEGT. The CDR3 coding sequence is TGTGCCAGCAGTGAAGCTGTGTGGGGCAATCAGCCCCAGCATTTT. Its protein is CASSEAVWGNQPQHF.

The rearrangement uses TRBV7-3 and TRBJ2-7; TRBD2 agrees at 7 bases. V shed 4 bases, J shed 7 bases, and the junction held 10 bases outside the gene matches. Germline lookup yields CDR1 SGHTA and CDR2 FQGTGA. The CDR3 spans 14 residues. CDR3: CASSSPGTTSEQYF. In DNA form, the CDR3 reads TGTGCCAGCAGCTCCCCCGGGACTACCTCGGAGCAGTACTTC.

This chain connects TRBV6-4 to TRBJ2-3, with D unclear. Trimming took off 5 bases at V and 2 bases at J, with 8 bases between the two ends. The CDR3 consists of 13 residues. Germline CDR1 reads MRHNA; CDR2 reads SNTAGT. The CDR3 loop is CASSRVSTDTQYF. CDR3 DNA: TGTGCCAGCAGTCGGGTGTCCACAGATACGCAGTATTTT.

Regarding this clone: Since a far larger clone is one base different, this is likely a read error. The chain uses TRBV29-1 and TRBJ2-7, with D perhaps matching TRBD1 (6 bases). V lost 4 bases and J lost 5, with 15 bases in between. The CDR3 is made up of 13 amino acids. Germline values: CDR1 SQVTM, CDR2 ANQGSEA. CDR3 sequence reads: CSVGGGKADEQYF. The CDR3 nucleotides are TGCAGCGTTGGTGGGGGCAAAGCTGACGAGCAGTACTTC.

The chain is built from TRBV9 and TRBJ1-3; D uncertain. CDR3 length equals 15 residues. Between the trimmed V and J ends, which lost 1 base and 0 bases, there was a span of 8 bases. From germline, CDR1 is SGDLS and CDR2 YYNGEE. In DNA form, the CDR3 reads TGTGCCAGCAGCGTAAGTAGCACCTCTGGAAACACCATATATTTT. Amino acids: CASSVSSTSGNTIYF. Full variable domain (rest looked up from reference TRBV9 and TRBJ1-3): DSGVTQTPKHLITATGQRVTLRCSPRSGDLSVYWYQQSLDQGLQFLIQYYNGEERAKGNILERFSAQQFPDLHSELNLSSLELGDSALYFCASSVSSTSGNTIYFGEGSWLTVV.

With respect to this clone: Given a far larger clone just one base away, this is likely a sequencing read error. J is TRBJ2-3 and V is TRBV9; D is ambiguous. Germline CDR1 and CDR2: SGDLS and YYNGEE. This CDR3 region has 15 residues. V dropped 0 bases and J dropped 3 bases, with 11 bases sitting between them. CDR3 DNA: TGTGCCAGCAGCGTAGTTGCGGTAATAACAGATACGCAGTATTTT. It encodes CASSVVAVITDTQYF.

V is TRBV7-9 and J is TRBJ2-7, with 7 bases aligning to TRBD2. Germline CDR1 SEHNR, CDR2 FQNEAQ (reference sequence). After removal of 5 bases from V and 3 bases from J, the junction contained 13 bases not matched to a gene. The CDR3 is made up of 16 amino acids. CDR3 amino acids: CASSRPASGTNYEQYF. CDR3 in DNA: TGTGCCAGCAGCCGACCTGCTAGCGGCACCAACTACGAGCAGTACTTC.

This clone was detected ten times or more. This chain joins TRBV7-2 and TRBJ2-6; D uncertain. V was clipped by 6 bases and J by 2 bases, with 14 bases between them. This CDR3 region has 16 residues. CDR1 SGHTA and CDR2 FQGNSA come from the germline V gene. In DNA, the CDR3 is TGTGCCAGCAGGTTACTAAGGTCTACTGGGGCCAACGTCCTGACTTTC. This sequence encodes CASRLLRSTGANVLTF.

Comments on this clone: The likely explanation is a read error, given a far larger clone one base away. Other DNA variants within this sample encode the same CDR3. V is TRBV27 and J is TRBJ2-5; D is ambiguous. V was pared by 3 bases and J by 5 bases, with 4 bases between. This CDR3 is built from 11 residues. Germline V gene sequence: CDR1 MNHEY, CDR2 SMNVEV (reference sequence). The CDR3 loop reads CASSLVETQYF. The CDR3 DNA reads as TGTGCCAGCAGTTTGGTGGAGACCCAGTACTTC.

This clone was detected only once. V and J are TRBV5-1 and TRBJ1-4; 10 bases match TRBD1. Germline CDR1 is SGHRS and CDR2 is YFSETQ. J was trimmed by 6 bases and V by 1 base; bases with no gene match: 3. This CDR3 is built from 15 residues. For the CDR3, the DNA is TGCGCCAGCAGCTTGAAGACAGGGGGCGATGAAAAACTGTTTTTT. This gives the protein CASSLKTGGDEKLFF.

The CDR3 DNA follows: TGCGCCAGCAGCCCGGACTCGTTCGGGGAGCTGTTTTTT. It translates to CASSPDSFGELFF. The chain has TRBV10-1 and TRBJ2-2, with D perhaps matching TRBD2 (5 bases). The CDR3 is made up of 13 amino acids. The germline gives CDR1 WNHNN, CDR2 SYGVQD (reference sequence). Trimming shortened V by 6 bases and J by 7 bases, and 12 bases separated the two germline ends.

The V call is TRBV14, the J call TRBJ1-2, with unresolved D. Trimming cost V 1 base and J 8 bases, with 11 bases left between them. The CDR3 covers 13 residues. Germline CDR1 is SGHDN and CDR2 is FVKESK. CDR3 sequence reads: CASSQGLQTGYTF. In nucleotides, the CDR3 is TGTGCCAGCAGCCAAGGTCTCCAGACGGGCTACACCTTC.

The chain recombines TRBV4-2 with TRBJ2-7, with 7 nucleotides matching TRBD2. The CDR3 sequence is 12 residues long. Trimming took 1 base from V and 6 from J; bases not matched to a gene: 0. Germline V lookup: CDR1 LGHNA, CDR2 YNFKEQ. The CDR3: CASSQGEGEQYF. The CDR3 region has the DNA TGTGCCAGCAGCCAAGGGGAGGGCGAGCAGTACTTC.

This sequence joins TRBV7-9 and TRBJ2-7; the D gene is possibly TRBD2 (5 bases). Germline V CDR1 and CDR2: SEHNR, FQNEAQ (reference sequence). Trimming took 1 base from V and 3 from J, leaving 19 bases between them. The CDR3 is 17 amino acids. The CDR3 DNA is TGTGCCAGCAGCTTAGGAGCCCCCAGTTGGGAGAACTACGAGCAGTACTTC. Its translation: CASSLGAPSWENYEQYF.

In nucleotides, the CDR3 is TGCGCCAGCAGCCTCACCGCGGGTCCCTCTGGAAACACCATATATTTT. Translation gives CASSLTAGPSGNTIYF. The chain combines TRBV5-1 with TRBJ1-3; D is unresolved. Germline V gene lookup returns CDR1 SGHRS and CDR2 YFSETQ. This CDR3 is built from 16 residues. Trimming removed 4 bases at V and 0 bases at J, with 14 bases between.